The 25 T cell receptor beta chains reported below all come from one sample, sequenced in a study of blood T cell repertoires in COVID-19. This table comes from immunoSEQ multiplex PCR, and its TCRdb copy is limited to in-frame clones, with some not included. This table holds tens of thousands of clones, roughly 86% found once. Material: peripheral blood. These receptors came from a middle-aged man with active or convalescent COVID-19.

This clone turned up a few times. The genes are TRBV2 and TRBJ2-6; D uncertain. This CDR3 spans 14 amino acids. Germline V CDR1 and CDR2: SNHLY, FYNNEI. The V gene lost 11 bases and the J gene lost 0 bases, with 11 bases spanning the gap. In nucleotides, the CDR3 is TGTGCCCCCCCTGAGAGCTCTGGGGCCAACGTCCTGACTTTC. Translating gives CAPPESSGANVLTF.

The genes are TRBV3-1 (or the pseudogene TRBV3-2) and TRBJ2-3; D uncertain. Germline V gives CDR1 LGHDT, CDR2 YNNKEL (reference sequence). The CDR3 loop spans 14 amino acids. The V gene lost 4 bases and the J gene lost 2 bases, with 10 bases spanning the gap. CDR3 region: CASSPTHSTDTQYF. DNA for the CDR3: TGTGCCAGCAGCCCCACTCATTCCACAGATACGCAGTATTTT.

The genes are TRBV2 and TRBJ1-2; 8 bases agree with TRBD1. Losses at the gene ends were 5 bases for V and 8 bases for J; bases not matched to a gene: 7. CDR1 and CDR2 from the germline V gene are SNHLY and FYNNEI. There are 13 residues in the CDR3. The CDR3 DNA reads as TGTGCCAGCAGTAGGACAGGGATTGAAGGCTACACCTTC. As protein: CASSRTGIEGYTF.

V gene TRBV5-6 combines with J gene TRBJ2-1, with D unclear. Between the trimmed V and J ends, which lost 1 base and 3 bases, there was a span of 11 bases. The CDR3 totals 15 residues. The germline V gene encodes CDR1 SGHDT and CDR2 YYEEEE. CDR3 sequence: CASSLFGRNYNEQFF. Here the CDR3 DNA reads TGTGCCAGCAGCTTGTTCGGCAGGAACTACAATGAGCAGTTCTTC.

This chain connects TRBV6-2 or TRBV6-3 to TRBJ2-7, with 10 bases that match TRBD2. The germline V gene has CDR1 MNHEY and CDR2 SVGEGT. Unmatched junction bases numbered 13, after V lost 4 bases and J lost 7 bases. CDR3 length equals 16 residues. DNA for the CDR3: TGTGCCAGCAGTTCCTCCCCTAGCGGGGGTCTCGGAGAGCAGTACTTC. Its protein is CASSSSPSGGLGEQYF.

This clone was observed a few times. The chain employs TRBV24-1 and TRBJ1-5; D call uncertain. Germline V gene sequence: CDR1 KGHDR, CDR2 SFDVKD. The CDR3 has 13 residues. V was trimmed by 10 bases and J by 7 bases, leaving 16 bases between them. The CDR3 reads CATGRGNGQPQHF. The DNA of the CDR3 is TGTGCCACTGGCCGAGGAAACGGGCAGCCCCAGCATTTT.

Written as DNA, the CDR3 is TGTGCCACCAGTGATTGGGGCGGGGGCCGGAATGAGCAGTTCTTC. Translation gives CATSDWGGGRNEQFF. The chain couples TRBV24-1 to TRBJ2-1; possibly TRBD2 for D (7 bases). Trimming removed 2 bases from V and 7 bases from J, with 14 bases in between. Germline V lookup: CDR1 KGHDR, CDR2 SFDVKD. The length of the CDR3 is 15 residues.

The V call is TRBV5-4, the J call TRBJ1-2, with TRBD1 as a possible D gene (5 bases). Per the germline V gene, CDR1 is SGHNT and CDR2 is YYREEE (reference sequence). This CDR3 has 13 residues. The V end lost 2 bases, the J end lost 3 bases, and 8 bases lay between the germline ends. The CDR3 loop reads CASSFGGDYGYTF. DNA of the CDR3: TGTGCCAGCAGCTTTGGGGGGGACTATGGCTACACCTTC. Variable domain in full (rest from reference TRBV5-4 and TRBJ1-2): ETGVTQSPTHLIKTRGQQVTLRCSSQSGHNTVSWYQQALGQGPQFIFQYYREEENGRGNFPPRFSGLQFPNYSSELNVNALELDDSALYLCASSFGGDYGYTFGSGTRLTVV.

This clone was detected only a few times. The rearrangement links TRBV6-2 or TRBV6-3 to TRBJ1-2; D remains ambiguous. The CDR3 has 14 residues. Germline CDR1 is MNHEY and CDR2 is SVGEGT. Trimming took 5 bases from V and 0 from J, leaving 10 bases between them. The CDR3 DNA sequence: TGTGCCAGCAGTCGAGACATCCCTAACTATGGCTACACCTTC. It is translated as CASSRDIPNYGYTF.

This rearrangement joins TRBV6-1 to TRBJ2-7; D ambiguous. The CDR3 contains 13 residues. Trimming cost V 1 base and J 3 bases, with 7 bases left between them. Per the germline V gene, CDR1 is MNHNS and CDR2 is SASEGT. CDR3: CASSEGGDYEQYV. CDR3 nucleotides: TGTGCCAGCAGTGAAGGAGGAGACTACGAGCAGTACGTC.

This clone was seen more than once but under ten times. The rearrangement joins TRBV19 to TRBJ2-7; 9 bases align to TRBD2. Losses at the gene ends were 10 bases for V and 2 bases for J; bases not matched to a gene: 9. This CDR3 has 14 residues. Germline CDR1 LNHDA, CDR2 SQIVND (reference sequence). The CDR3 loop is CATGGAGGPYEQYF. CDR3 in DNA: TGTGCCACCGGCGGGGCGGGGGGGCCCTACGAGCAGTACTTC.

The J gene is TRBJ2-3, the V gene TRBV5-8; D gene uncertain. Germline-derived CDR1 and CDR2 are SGHTS and YDEGEE. The CDR3 is 11 amino acids. V lost 6 bases, J lost 4 bases, and 6 bases lay in between. CDR3 sequence reads: CASNNADTQYF. DNA of the CDR3: TGTGCCAGCAACAATGCAGATACGCAGTATTTT.

This clone was recorded only once. V gene TRBV21-1 combines with J gene TRBJ2-1; no DNA check was done on the table's D call, TRBD2. TRBV21-1 is a known pseudogene. The CDR3 extends over 18 amino acids. The CDR3 is CASSKEEGGGGSYNEQFF. The CDR3 DNA is TGTGCCAGCAGCAAAGAAGAGGGCGGGGGAGGCTCCTACAATGAGCAGTTCTTC.

The chain has TRBV7-6 and TRBJ2-2; perhaps TRBD1 as D (5 bases). With 0 bases removed from V and 1 base from J, the gap between germline ends came to 6 bases. CDR1 is SGHVS and CDR2 is FNYEAQ in the germline V gene. The CDR3 is made up of 15 amino acids. The CDR3 coding sequence is TGTGCCAGCAGCTTAGCGGGGCTGAACACCGGGGAGCTGTTTTTT. Amino acids: CASSLAGLNTGELFF. Full variable domain (rest looked up from reference TRBV7-6 and TRBJ2-2): GAGVSQSPRYKVTKRGQDVALRCDPISGHVSLYWYRQALGQGPEFLTYFNYEAQQDKSGLPNDRFSAERPEGSISTLTIQRTEQRDSAMYRCASSLAGLNTGELFFGEGSRLTVL.

V and J are TRBV6-5 and TRBJ2-3, with TRBD1 matching over 7 bases. After removal of 3 bases from V and 2 bases from J, the junction contained 5 bases not matched to a gene. Per germline, CDR1 MNHEY and CDR2 SVGAGI. This CDR3 spans 15 amino acids. The CDR3 region has the DNA TGTGCCAGCAGTTATTTGACAGGGTCCACAGATACGCAGTATTTT. Translating it yields CASSYLTGSTDTQYF.

The V and J genes are TRBV19 and TRBJ2-1; 7 nucleotides line up with TRBD2. The CDR3 runs 16 residues. The ends lost 1 base at V and 3 bases at J; junction bases unmatched: 6. In germline, CDR1 is LNHDA, CDR2 SQIVND (reference sequence). The CDR3 coding sequence is TGTGCCAGTAGTATAGGGGGGGGATTAGTCTACAATGAGCAGTTCTTC. It specifies CASSIGGGLVYNEQFF.

The chain joins TRBV27 to TRBJ1-6, with 9 bases fitting TRBD1. The V gene end was trimmed by 8 bases and the J gene end by 3 bases; junction bases not matched to a gene: 2. Germline V CDR1 and CDR2: MNHEY, SMNVEV (reference sequence). The CDR3 consists of 14 residues. The CDR3 region has the DNA TGTGCCAGCGGGGACAGGGTCTATAATTCACCCCTCCACTTT. Protein sequence: CASGDRVYNSPLHF.

The chain has TRBV4-2 and TRBJ2-5; the match to TRBD2 covers 9 bases. Germline V gene data show CDR1 as LGHNA and CDR2 as YNFKEQ. The CDR3 sequence is 16 residues long. V lost 4 bases, J lost 2 bases, and 8 bases stayed unmatched. The CDR3 DNA is TGTGCCAGCAGCCGGGGTCCTAGCGGGACTCAAGAGACCCAGTACTTC. Encoded protein: CASSRGPSGTQETQYF.

This sequence joins TRBV5-4 and TRBJ1-1; 11 positions agree with TRBD1. CDR1 is SGHNT and CDR2 is YYREEE in the germline V gene (reference sequence). V was pared by 4 bases and J by 4 bases, with 12 bases of the junction left unmatched. CDR3 size: 17 residues. The DNA of the CDR3 is TGTGCCAGCAGCCCCGGGACAGGGGGTAATTCTGGCACTGAAGCTTTCTTT. It yields the protein CASSPGTGGNSGTEAFF.

The table lists this clone with a few counts. The CDR3 DNA reads as TGTGCCAGCAGAAAGGACAGTACAAGTCCTAACTATGGCTACACCTTC. Translated, it gives CASRKDSTSPNYGYTF. The chain uses TRBV27 and TRBJ1-2; TRBD1 might be the D (6 bases). The germline gives CDR1 MNHEY, CDR2 SMNVEV (reference sequence). The CDR3 is made up of 16 amino acids. Trimming took 6 bases from V and 0 from J, leaving 17 bases between them.

The chain links TRBV10-3 to TRBJ2-2; 9 nucleotides match TRBD1. The CDR3 extends over 15 amino acids. V was clipped by 5 bases and J by 7 bases; unmatched bases: 8. The germline gives CDR1 ENHRY, CDR2 SYGVKD. CDR3 DNA: TGTGCCATCAGTACCGGGACAGGGACGGTCGGGGAGCTGTTTTTT. Its protein product is CAISTGTGTVGELFF.

The chain combines TRBV10-1 with TRBJ2-1; the match to TRBD1 covers 8 bases. From germline, CDR1 is WNHNN and CDR2 SYGVQD (reference sequence). The length of the CDR3 is 16 residues. V lost 0 bases to trimming and J lost 2 bases; unmatched junction nucleotides: 3. CDR3 loop: CASSESAQGAYNEQFF. In DNA form, the CDR3 reads TGCGCCAGCAGTGAGTCCGCACAGGGGGCCTACAATGAGCAGTTCTTC.

In this sample, this clone turned up once. This chain uses TRBV4-1 with TRBJ2-1; tentative D call: TRBD1 (6 bases). Looked up from germline, CDR1 is MGHRA and CDR2 is YSYEKL. The CDR3 contains 15 residues. V lost 3 bases and J 7 bases, leaving 16 bases between the germline ends. The CDR3 nucleotides are TGCGCCAGCAGCCACTTAGGGACAACAAGGAATGAGCAGTTCTTC. Amino acids: CASSHLGTTRNEQFF.

The chain has TRBV6-2 or TRBV6-3 and TRBJ2-5; 9 bases agree with TRBD1. The CDR3 is 17 amino acids. V trimming: 5 bases; J trimming: 5 bases; junction bases outside the gene matches: 15. CDR1 is MNHEY and CDR2 is SVGEGT in the germline V gene. The CDR3 here is CASSDTGTGFSWETQYF. The CDR3 DNA reads TGTGCCAGCAGTGATACCGGGACAGGGTTTTCGTGGGAGACCCAGTACTTC.

The chain combines TRBV5-4 with TRBJ2-7, with D possibly matching TRBD1 (5 bases). Deletions cut 4 bases from V and 1 base from J, with 12 bases between. This CDR3 has 14 amino acids. Germline V gives CDR1 SGHNT, CDR2 YYREEE (reference sequence). CDR3 protein: CASSHARASYEQYF. For the CDR3, the DNA is TGTGCCAGCAGCCACGCCAGGGCTTCCTACGAGCAGTACTTC.